This TCR beta chain was recovered during a study of CD8+ T cells in alopecia areata. Study in general: A 6-month period off drug followed tofacitinib, which lasted 6 to 18 months.

RNA was isolated and reverse transcribed to cDNA, the sequencing template. Sequenced by immunoSEQ multiplex PCR; TCRdb stores in-frame clones only, minus some. The data show a few hundred thousand clones, 67% seen once. Per the germline V gene, CDR1 is GTSNPN and CDR2 is SVGIG (reference sequence). With 3 bases removed from V and 0 bases from J, the gap between germline ends came to 15 bases. The CDR3 runs to 16 residues. Sampling of alopecia areata patients yielded lesional scalp punch biopsies as well as peripheral blood. Study observations and caveats: Between patients, shared TCR sequences were less clear than in mice. This was possibly due in part to HLA diversity in the patient population. Lesional scalp displayed greater clonality than normal scalp, most notably in alopecia totalis/universalis.

With respect to this clone: Its antigen is as yet unknown.

The receptor comes from a human donor with alopecia areata. The source was CD4+ T cells sorted from blood, collected at week 0. The chain couples TRBV30 to TRBJ2-4, with D tentatively TRBD2 (6 bases). As DNA, the CDR3 is TGTGCCTGGAGCCAACGGTCGGGAGTAGCCAAAAACATTCAGTACTTC. This sequence encodes CAWSQRSGVAKNIQYF.